The source of this T cell receptor beta chain is a study of shared clonotypes between healthy human individuals. Terminally differentiated effector memory CD45RA+ cells were excluded by CCR7 positive selection of CD45RO-negative cells. Sequenced by immunoSEQ multiplex PCR; TCRdb stores in-frame clones only, minus some. Here the sample spans approximately 2,200,000 clones, about 93% being singletons. This receptor was obtained from a man between 18 and 29 years old in good health. Some clones in this sample may be carry-over from other donors' samples. The sample comprised naive CD8+ T cells from PBMCs.

The CDR3 DNA sequence: TGTGCCAGCAGTGACCAGGGGGCTGCCTACGAGCAGTACTTC. Protein: CASSDQGAAYEQYF. The chain combines TRBV6-5 with TRBJ2-7; TRBD1 matches 8 bases. The J segment lost 2 bases and the V segment lost 5 bases, leaving 5 bases of the junction unmatched. CDR1 is MNHEY and CDR2 is SVGAGI in the germline V gene. The CDR3 loop spans 14 amino acids.